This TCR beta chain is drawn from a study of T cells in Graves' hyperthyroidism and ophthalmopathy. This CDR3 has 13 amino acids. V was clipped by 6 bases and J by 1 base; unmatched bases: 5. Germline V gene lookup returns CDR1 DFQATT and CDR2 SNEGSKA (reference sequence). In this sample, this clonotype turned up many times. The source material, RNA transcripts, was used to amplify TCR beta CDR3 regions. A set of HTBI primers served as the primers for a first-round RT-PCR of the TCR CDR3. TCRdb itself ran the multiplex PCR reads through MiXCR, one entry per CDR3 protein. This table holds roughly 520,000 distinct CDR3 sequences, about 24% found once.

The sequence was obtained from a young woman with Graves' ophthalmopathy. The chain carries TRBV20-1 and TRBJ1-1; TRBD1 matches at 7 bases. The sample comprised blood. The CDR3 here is CSAKGQRNTEAFF. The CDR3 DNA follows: TGCAGTGCGAAGGGACAGAGGAACACTGAAGCTTTCTTT.